The 14 T cell receptor beta chains below all came from one sample that was sequenced in a study of blood T cell repertoires in COVID-19. The assay was immunoSEQ multiplex PCR, and TCRdb's table has in-frame clones only and misses some. Here the sample spans about 12,000 clones, about 71% being singletons. The sequenced sample consisted of peripheral blood. These receptors were obtained from a man aged 55-75 years with COVID-19, enrolled during active disease.

By share, this clone counts as medium-sized. The V call is TRBV29-1, the J call TRBJ1-1, with D perhaps TRBD1 (5 bases). The V end lost 2 bases, the J end lost 5 bases, and 12 bases lay between the germline ends. Germline CDR1 SQVTM, CDR2 ANQGSEA. The CDR3 covers 13 residues. The CDR3 DNA is TGCAGCGTTGAAAGGCAGGGAAGTACTGAAGCTTTCTTT. It yields the protein CSVERQGSTEAFF.

There are a few counts of this clone. The V call is TRBV28, the J call TRBJ1-2; 10 nucleotides line up with TRBD1. The V gene's germline CDR1 is MDHEN and CDR2 SYDVKM. V was pared by 3 bases and J by 4 bases, with 2 bases of the junction left unmatched. This CDR3 is built from 14 residues. The CDR3 sequence is CASSLDRGAYGYTF. The CDR3 DNA is TGTGCCAGCAGTTTGGACAGGGGGGCCTATGGCTACACCTTC.

The CDR3 bases are TGTGCCAGCAGCCGGCCGGTGGGAGTGGGGTACAATGAGCAGTTCTTC. Translation gives CASSRPVGVGYNEQFF. The chain employs TRBV4-2 and TRBJ2-1, with TRBD2 as a possible D gene (5 bases). With 4 bases removed from V and 4 bases from J, the gap between germline ends came to 17 bases. The CDR3 has 16 residues. Germline V gene sequence: CDR1 LGHNA, CDR2 YNFKEQ.

Worth noting for this clone: Sequence at one end of the junction differs from germline and may be a read error. V usage is TRBV29-1 and J usage is TRBJ2-7; 12 bases line up with TRBD1. This CDR3 has 12 residues. Germline V gene data show CDR1 as SQVTM and CDR2 as ANQGSEA. In DNA form, the CDR3 reads TGCGGCGTTGGGACAGGGGGCGTCGAGCAGTACTTC. This encodes CGVGTGGVEQYF.

The chain is built from TRBV6-4 and TRBJ2-1; D unclear. This CDR3 region has 13 residues. The germline CDR1 and CDR2 sequences are MRHNA and SNTAGT. The V end lost 5 bases, the J end lost 1 base, and 6 bases lay between the germline ends. Here the CDR3 reads CASSTESYNEQFF. CDR3 nucleotides: TGTGCCAGCAGTACAGAGTCCTACAATGAGCAGTTCTTC.

V is TRBV30 and J is TRBJ2-7; D perhaps matches TRBD2 (5 bases). The CDR3 runs to 12 residues. The ends were cut back, 5 bases at V and 6 bases at J, with 14 bases in the middle. The germline gives CDR1 GTSNPN, CDR2 SVGIG (reference sequence). CDR3 coding DNA: TGTGCCTGGGACGGGAAGGGCGGCGAGCAGTACGTC. Protein: CAWDGKGGEQYV.

The chain combines TRBV7-6 with TRBJ1-4, with a tentative D call TRBD1 (6 bases). Trimming stripped 1 base from V and 8 bases from J, with 8 bases between. The CDR3 spans 13 residues. Germline-derived CDR1 and CDR2 are SGHVS and FNYEAQ. CDR3 in amino acids: CASSLGGGEKLFF. The CDR3 coding sequence is TGTGCCAGCAGCTTAGGGGGGGGCGAAAAACTGTTTTTT. The full variable domain, completed using reference TRBV7-6 and TRBJ1-4, is GAGVSQSPRYKVTKRGQDVALRCDPISGHVSLYWYRQALGQGPEFLTYFNYEAQQDKSGLPNDRFSAERPEGSISTLTIQRTEQRDSAMYRCASSLGGGEKLFFGSGTQLSVL.

This clone occurred a few times. V gene TRBV2 combines with J gene TRBJ1-1; 10 bases align to TRBD1. The CDR3 has 13 residues. CDR1 is SNHLY and CDR2 is FYNNEI in the germline V gene. After removal of 9 bases from V and 4 bases from J, the junction contained 5 bases not matched to a gene. The CDR3 protein is CARAGTGATEAFF. The CDR3 DNA is TGTGCCAGGGCCGGGACAGGGGCCACTGAAGCTTTCTTT.

The chain recombines TRBV6-5 with TRBJ1-4; 8 positions match TRBD1. CDR1 is MNHEY, CDR2 SVGAGI, per germline. The CDR3 has 15 residues. V trimming: 2 bases; J trimming: 7 bases; junction bases outside the gene matches: 6. The CDR3 bases are TGTGCCAGCAGTTACGGCAGGGGGCATCGTGAAAAACTGTTTTTT. Its protein is CASSYGRGHREKLFF.

This chain joins TRBV19 and TRBJ1-5, with D perhaps TRBD1 (6 bases). The ends were cut back, 5 bases at V and 6 bases at J, with 14 bases in the middle. The germline CDR1 and CDR2 sequences are LNHDA and SQIVND (reference sequence). This CDR3 spans 14 amino acids. CDR3 in amino acids: CASSVNRDGQPQHF. DNA for the CDR3: TGTGCCAGTAGTGTTAACAGGGACGGTCAGCCCCAGCATTTT.

Judged by abundance, this clone is medium-sized (0.01 to 0.1%). J is TRBJ2-1 and V is TRBV11-3, with D perhaps matching TRBD1 (6 bases). The V end lost 4 bases, the J end lost 0 bases, and 13 bases lay between the germline ends. The CDR3 runs 16 residues. The germline CDR1 and CDR2 sequences are SGHNT and YENEEA. Written as DNA, the CDR3 is TGTGCCAGCAGCTCCCGGGACACCGGCTCCTACAATGAGCAGTTCTTC. Translated: CASSSRDTGSYNEQFF. The full variable domain, with the rest looked up from reference TRBV11-3 and TRBJ2-1, is EAGVVQSPRYKIIEKKQPVAFWCNPISGHNTLYWYLQNLGQGPELLIRYENEEAVDDSQLPKDRFSAERLKGVDSTLKIQPAELGDSAVYLCASSSRDTGSYNEQFFGPGTRLTVL.

The chain joins TRBV5-4 to TRBJ2-2; no clear D gene. Per the germline V gene, CDR1 is SGHNT and CDR2 is YYREEE (reference sequence). The CDR3 is 15 amino acids. The V end lost 1 base, the J end lost 2 bases, and 9 bases lay between the germline ends. CDR3: CASSLRGVNTGELFF. The DNA for the CDR3 is TGTGCCAGCAGCTTGAGAGGTGTAAACACCGGGGAGCTGTTTTTT.

This clone was seen more than once but under ten times. This chain uses TRBV14 with TRBJ2-5; a weak D match, TRBD2 (5 bases). Per germline, CDR1 SGHDN and CDR2 FVKESK. The CDR3 covers 17 residues. V was clipped by 0 bases and J by 2 bases, with 16 bases between them. The CDR3 sequence: CASSQDRASNRQETQYF. The CDR3, as DNA: TGTGCCAGCAGCCAAGATAGGGCTAGCAACAGACAAGAGACCCAGTACTTC.

By share, this clone ranks as medium-sized. This chain connects TRBV5-1 to TRBJ2-1; 8 bases fit TRBD1. V was pared by 0 bases and J by 8 bases, with 10 bases of the junction left unmatched. The CDR3 totals 16 residues. Germline V lookup: CDR1 SGHRS, CDR2 YFSETQ. The CDR3 DNA sequence: TGCGCCAGCAGCTTGGCCGAACAGGGGGTAGTCGATGAGCAGTTCTTC. Translated: CASSLAEQGVVDEQFF.